The clone carrying this T cell receptor (beta chain) was detected only a few times. Its antigen is not identified. The time point: cycle 4 day 1 (C4D1), after less than 7 weeks of nivolumab. Brentuximab vedotin exposure varied among the patients, all of whom had relapsed after autologous stem cell transplantation. Magnetic depletion of non-target cells from thawed PBMCs yielded purified CD8+ T cells. Complete response, partial response or progressive disease constituted the best response categories observed. Sequenced by immunoSEQ multiplex PCR; TCRdb stores in-frame clones only, minus some. The profile shows about 6,400 clones, approximately 70% of them singletons. The data originate from a study of PD-1 blockade in classical Hodgkin lymphoma. Whole-study findings and limits: Baseline diversity resembling that of newly diagnosed patients was seen in complete responders. Newly diagnosed patients were reported to start with lower TCR diversity than healthy donors.

Material: CD8+ T cells from blood, obtained before the fourth cycle of nivolumab. The sequence came from a human donor with classical Hodgkin lymphoma.

The CDR3 region has the DNA TGCGCCAGCAGCCAAGAGGTCCCAGGGGGGGCCGGGGAGCTGTTTTTT. It encodes CASSQEVPGGAGELFF. The chain couples TRBV4-1 to TRBJ2-2; perhaps D is TRBD1 or TRBD2 (7 bases each). Germline CDR1 and CDR2: MGHRA and YSYEKL. CDR3 size: 16 residues. Trimming shortened V by 0 bases and J by 6 bases, and 14 bases separated the two germline ends.